This entry is about one T cell receptor (beta chain). Study processing details: Counts of nucleated cells, estimated from reference gene primer amplification, were obtained. TCRdb's table, derived via immunoSEQ multiplex PCR, lists solely in-frame clones and lacks some. V and J calls and clone size are as listed in that table; D and trimming were resolved from the DNA. This sample yields 140,000 to 150,000 clones, of which approximately 90% are seen a single time; approximately 0.98% belongs to the top ten. Losses at the gene ends were 4 bases for V and 4 bases for J; bases not matched to a gene: 5. The length of the CDR3 is 14 residues. CDR1 is SGDLS and CDR2 is YYNGEE in the germline V gene. These data come from a study of blood T cell repertoires in COVID-19. Study-level information: Samples representing acute and convalescent COVID-19 were sourced from the United States, Italy and Spain.

The sample was peripheral blood. The TCR was taken from a woman between 50 and 59 years old with acute or convalescent COVID-19. V is TRBV9 and J is TRBJ1-3; 7 bases align to TRBD1. The CDR3 DNA sequence: TGTGCCAGCAGCCTAACAGGGGACGGAAACACCATATATTTT. It is translated as CASSLTGDGNTIYF.